One T cell receptor (beta chain) is described in this entry. These data are taken from a study of blood T cell repertoires in COVID-19. The data were produced by immunoSEQ multiplex PCR, yet TCRdb's version contains in-frame clones alone and is incomplete. This sample carries over 110,000 clones, about 90% of them seen once, and the ten largest clones take about 1.8%. This CDR3 region has 13 residues. The V end was cut by 6 bases, the J end by 4 bases, with 12 bases between. The rearrangement joins TRBV12-3 or TRBV12-4 to TRBJ1-2, with D maybe TRBD1 (5 bases). This sequence was found in a woman aged 50 to 65 with acute or convalescent COVID-19. What was sequenced was peripheral blood. The CDR3 protein is CASSSGLAYGYTF. CDR3 DNA: TGTGCCAGCAGCTCAGGGTTGGCCTATGGCTACACCTTC.